This record looks at one T cell receptor beta chain sequence and its context. Its antigen is undetermined. This entry comes from a study of radiation and T cells in renal cell carcinoma. Study results and caveats: From baseline, blood top tumor clonotypes peaked at 2 weeks post-radiation.

Specified time point: blood 2 weeks post-SBRT. Treatment specified: 15 Gy SBRT to primary tumor, nephrectomy 4 weeks later. Per the germline V gene, CDR1 is LNHDA and CDR2 is SQIVND (reference sequence). V lost 5 bases and J lost 4, with 14 bases in between. This CDR3 comprises 14 residues. Here immunoSEQ multiplex PCR was the method, and the copy in TCRdb shows in-frame clones only, minus some. The profile shows about 130,000 clones, around 89% of them singletons. The rearrangement uses TRBV19 and TRBJ1-2; D is unresolved. The specimen comprised blood, sampled from a patient whose treatment included radiotherapy and nephrectomy. This TCR was sampled from a woman in her 70s with renal cell carcinoma. CDR3 in DNA: TGTGCCAGTAGTCTGGACCTTGAGAGCTATGGCTACACCTTC. It translates to CASSLDLESYGYTF.